This TCR beta chain was documented in a study of regulatory T cells in long-lasting Graves disease. As for time point: newly diagnosed GD, antithyroid drugs for less than 3 months. Scientists built the TCR library using RNA that was extracted from PBMCs. As a group, patients came from one endocrinology department in Xi'an, China. Germline CDR1 is MNHEY and CDR2 is SVGEGT. CDR3 length: 15 amino acids. V dropped 6 bases and J dropped 7; count of bases not matched to a gene: 13. Relying on iRepertoire HTBI primers and Arm-PCR of CDR3 regions, the team built TCR beta libraries. Via MiXCR, TCRdb re-called the multiplex PCR reads, giving one row per CDR3 protein. The sample comprises roughly 520,000 distinct CDR3 sequences, about 12% of which are singletons, and 8.9% rests with the top ten. This clonotype was detected ten times or more. These sequences were also reported in another study, on T cells in Graves' hyperthyroidism and ophthalmopathy. That publication notes: The diagnostic basis comprised clinical symptoms, serum thyroxine and TRAb, thyroid ultrasound and orbital computed tomography.

The sample here was peripheral blood mononuclear cells (PBMCs), taken at new diagnosis, from a patient treated with antithyroid drugs. This sequence joins TRBV6-2 or TRBV6-3 and TRBJ2-7; TRBD2 matches at 9 bases. The TCR originated in a woman aged 25 to 39 with Graves disease. The chain's CDR3 is CASSLRSGRRGEQYF. CDR3 sequence (DNA): TGTGCCAGCAGCCTTCGTAGCGGGAGACGAGGGGAGCAGTACTTC.